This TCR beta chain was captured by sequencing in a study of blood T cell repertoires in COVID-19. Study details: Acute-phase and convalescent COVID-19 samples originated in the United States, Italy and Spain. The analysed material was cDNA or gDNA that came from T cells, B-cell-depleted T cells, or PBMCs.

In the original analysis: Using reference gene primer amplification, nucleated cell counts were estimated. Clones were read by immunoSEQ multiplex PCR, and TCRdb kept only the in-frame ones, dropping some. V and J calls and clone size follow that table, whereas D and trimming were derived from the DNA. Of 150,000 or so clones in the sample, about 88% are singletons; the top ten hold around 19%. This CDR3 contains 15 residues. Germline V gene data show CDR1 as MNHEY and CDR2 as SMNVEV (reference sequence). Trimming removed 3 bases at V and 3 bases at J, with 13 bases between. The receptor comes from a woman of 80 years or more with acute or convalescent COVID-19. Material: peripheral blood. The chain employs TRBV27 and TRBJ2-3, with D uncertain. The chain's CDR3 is CASSFGLFRTDTQYF. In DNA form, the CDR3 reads TGTGCCAGCAGTTTTGGGCTTTTTAGGACAGATACGCAGTATTTT.